This T cell receptor beta chain emerged from a study of post-analysis software for immune sequencing data. Study at large: Relapsing-remitting, secondary progressive and progressive-relapsing courses of multiple sclerosis were included. Overall study findings and caveats: In patients, about 5 TRBV segments were more frequent than in controls, with TRBV5-6, TRBV5-1 and TRBV20-1 among them. Controls' normalized Chao1 diversity significantly exceeded that of multiple sclerosis patients. Strong same-batch co-clustering of samples appeared with F measure clustering.

Trimming took 3 bases from V and 0 from J, leaving 8 bases between them. The CDR3 has 14 amino acids. TCR beta cDNA libraries had unique molecular identifiers. TCRdb re-derived calls from the PCR reads in MiXCR, one entry per CDR3 protein. The table includes 650,000 to 900,000 distinct CDR3 sequences, about 45% detected once. Concerning this clonotype: The antigen remains unidentified.

The chain uses TRBV12-3 or TRBV12-4 and TRBJ1-1; unclear D gene. The sample consisted of blood. The TCR sequence derives from a girl aged 5 to 17 with multiple sclerosis. CDR3 bases: TGTGCCAGCAGTTTCTCCCGACTGAACACTGAAGCTTTCTTT. Translation: CASSFSRLNTEAFF.